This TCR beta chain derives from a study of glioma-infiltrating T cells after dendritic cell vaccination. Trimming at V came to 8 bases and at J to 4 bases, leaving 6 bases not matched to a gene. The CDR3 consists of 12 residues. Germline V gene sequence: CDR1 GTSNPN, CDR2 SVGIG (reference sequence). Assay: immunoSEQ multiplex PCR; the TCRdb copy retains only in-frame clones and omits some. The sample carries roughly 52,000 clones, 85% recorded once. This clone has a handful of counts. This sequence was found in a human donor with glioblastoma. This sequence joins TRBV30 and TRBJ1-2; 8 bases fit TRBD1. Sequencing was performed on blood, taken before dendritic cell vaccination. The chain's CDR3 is CARDRRSYGYTF. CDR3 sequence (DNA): TGTGCCAGGGACAGGCGTTCCTATGGCTACACCTTC.